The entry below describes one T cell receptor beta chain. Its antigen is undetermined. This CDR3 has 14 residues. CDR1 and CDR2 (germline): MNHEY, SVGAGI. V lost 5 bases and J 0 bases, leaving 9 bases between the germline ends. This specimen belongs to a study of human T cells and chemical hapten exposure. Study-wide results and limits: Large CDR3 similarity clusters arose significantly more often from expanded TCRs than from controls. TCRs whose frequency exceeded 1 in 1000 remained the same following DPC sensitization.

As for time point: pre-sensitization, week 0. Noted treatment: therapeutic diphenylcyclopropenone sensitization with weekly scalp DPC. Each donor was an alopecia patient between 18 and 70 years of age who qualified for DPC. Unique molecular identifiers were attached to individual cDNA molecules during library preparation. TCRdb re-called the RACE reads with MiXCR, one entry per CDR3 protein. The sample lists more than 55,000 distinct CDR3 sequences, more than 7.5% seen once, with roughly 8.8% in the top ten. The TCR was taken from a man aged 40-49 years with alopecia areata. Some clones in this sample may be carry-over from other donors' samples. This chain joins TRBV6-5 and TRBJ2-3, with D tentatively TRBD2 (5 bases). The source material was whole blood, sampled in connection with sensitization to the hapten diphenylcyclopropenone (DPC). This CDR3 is CASSLAPSTDTQYF. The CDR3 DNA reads TGTGCCAGCAGTCTAGCCCCTAGCACAGATACGCAGTATTTT.